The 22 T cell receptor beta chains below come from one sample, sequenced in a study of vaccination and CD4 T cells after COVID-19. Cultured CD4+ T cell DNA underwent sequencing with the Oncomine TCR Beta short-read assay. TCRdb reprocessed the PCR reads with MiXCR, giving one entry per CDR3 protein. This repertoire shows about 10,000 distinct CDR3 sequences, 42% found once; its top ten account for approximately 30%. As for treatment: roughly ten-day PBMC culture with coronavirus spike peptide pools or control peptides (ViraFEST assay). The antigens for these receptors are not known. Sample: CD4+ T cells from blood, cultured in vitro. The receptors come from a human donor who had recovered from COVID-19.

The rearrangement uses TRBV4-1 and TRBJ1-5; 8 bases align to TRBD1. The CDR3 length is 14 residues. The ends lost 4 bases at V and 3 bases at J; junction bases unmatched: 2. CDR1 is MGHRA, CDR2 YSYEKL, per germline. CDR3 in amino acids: CASSPQGANQPQHF. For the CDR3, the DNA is TGCGCCAGCAGCCCCCAGGGGGCCAATCAGCCCCAGCATTTT.

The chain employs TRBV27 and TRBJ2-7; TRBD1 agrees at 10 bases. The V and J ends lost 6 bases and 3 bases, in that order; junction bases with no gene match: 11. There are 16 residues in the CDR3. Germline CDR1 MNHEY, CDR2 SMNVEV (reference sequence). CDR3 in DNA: TGTGCCAGCAGGCGTGATGGGACAGGGGTTTTCTACGAGCAGTACTTC. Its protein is CASRRDGTGVFYEQYF.

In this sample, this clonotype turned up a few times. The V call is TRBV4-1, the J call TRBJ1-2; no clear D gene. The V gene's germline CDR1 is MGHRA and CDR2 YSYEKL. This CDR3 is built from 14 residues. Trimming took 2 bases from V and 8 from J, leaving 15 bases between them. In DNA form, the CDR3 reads TGCGCCAGCAGCCAAAGTGCTCCTGGATGGGGCTACACCTTC. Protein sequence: CASSQSAPGWGYTF.

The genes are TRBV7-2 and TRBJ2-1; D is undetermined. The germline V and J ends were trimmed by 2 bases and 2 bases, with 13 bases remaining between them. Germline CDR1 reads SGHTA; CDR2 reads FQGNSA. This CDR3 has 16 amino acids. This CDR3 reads CASSLFRRRTYNEQFF. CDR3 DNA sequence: TGTGCCAGCAGCTTATTTCGCAGGAGAACCTACAATGAGCAGTTCTTC.

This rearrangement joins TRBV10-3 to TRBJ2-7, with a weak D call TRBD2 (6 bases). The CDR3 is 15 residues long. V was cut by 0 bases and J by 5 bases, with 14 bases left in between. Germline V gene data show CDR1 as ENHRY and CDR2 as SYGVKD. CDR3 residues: CAISESLGGRNEQYF. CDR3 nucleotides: TGTGCCATCAGTGAGTCTTTGGGGGGACGCAACGAGCAGTACTTC.

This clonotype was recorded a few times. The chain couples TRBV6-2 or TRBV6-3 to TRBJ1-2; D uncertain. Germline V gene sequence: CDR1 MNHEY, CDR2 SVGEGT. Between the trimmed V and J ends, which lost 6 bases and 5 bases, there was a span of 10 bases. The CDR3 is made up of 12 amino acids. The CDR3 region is CASSVTEYGYTF. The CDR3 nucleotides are TGTGCCAGCAGCGTGACGGAATATGGCTACACCTTC.

CDR3 protein: CASSAPTVTGYTF. The CDR3 nucleotides are TGTGCCAGCAGTGCTCCCACCGTTACCGGCTACACCTTC. This sequence joins TRBV25-1 and TRBJ1-2; D gene unclear. Germline CDR1 MGHDK, CDR2 SYGVNS. Trimming left V 4 bases short and J 8 bases short, with 14 bases between. There are 13 residues in the CDR3.

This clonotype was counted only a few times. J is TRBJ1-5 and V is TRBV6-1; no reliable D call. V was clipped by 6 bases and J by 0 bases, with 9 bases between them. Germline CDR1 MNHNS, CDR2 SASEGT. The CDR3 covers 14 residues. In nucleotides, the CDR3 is TGTGCCAGCAGCAACATAATTAGCAATCAGCCCCAGCATTTT. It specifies CASSNIISNQPQHF.

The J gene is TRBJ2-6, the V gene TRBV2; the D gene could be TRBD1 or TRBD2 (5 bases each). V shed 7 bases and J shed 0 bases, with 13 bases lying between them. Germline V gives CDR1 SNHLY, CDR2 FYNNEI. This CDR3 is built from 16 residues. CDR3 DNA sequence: TGTGCCAGCACATGGGACGGTCGCTCTGGGGCCAACGTCCTGACTTTC. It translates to CASTWDGRSGANVLTF.

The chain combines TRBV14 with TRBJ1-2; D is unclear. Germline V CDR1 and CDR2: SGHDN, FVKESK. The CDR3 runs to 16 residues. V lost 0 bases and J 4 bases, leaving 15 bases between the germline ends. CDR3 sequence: CASSQDRDVLLYGYTF. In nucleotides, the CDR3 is TGTGCCAGCAGCCAAGATCGGGATGTATTACTCTATGGCTACACCTTC. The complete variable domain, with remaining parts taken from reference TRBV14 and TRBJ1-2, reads EAGVTQFPSHSVIEKGQTVTLRCDPISGHDNLYWYRRVMGKEIKFLLHFVKESKQDESGMPNNRFLAERTGGTYSTLKVQPAELEDSGVYFCASSQDRDVLLYGYTFGSGTRLTVV.

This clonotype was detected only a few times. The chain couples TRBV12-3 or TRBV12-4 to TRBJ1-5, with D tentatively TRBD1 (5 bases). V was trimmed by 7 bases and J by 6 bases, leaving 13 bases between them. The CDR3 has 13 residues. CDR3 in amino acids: CASKAGRGQPQHF. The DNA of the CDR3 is TGTGCCAGCAAGGCGGGGAGGGGTCAGCCCCAGCATTTT.

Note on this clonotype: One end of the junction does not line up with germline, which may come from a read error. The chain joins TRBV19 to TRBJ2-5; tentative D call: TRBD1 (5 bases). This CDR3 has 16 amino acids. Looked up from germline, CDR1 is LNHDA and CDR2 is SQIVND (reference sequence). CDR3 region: CASSRAGSYFQKTQYF. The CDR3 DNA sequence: TGTGCCAGTAGTAGGGCAGGGTCTTATTTCCAAAAGACCCAGTACTTC.

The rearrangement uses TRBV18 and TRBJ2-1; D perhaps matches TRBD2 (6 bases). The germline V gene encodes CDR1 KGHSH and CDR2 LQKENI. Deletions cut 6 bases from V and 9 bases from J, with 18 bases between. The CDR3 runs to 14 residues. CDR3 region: CASSSVVGEAEQFF. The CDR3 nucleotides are TGTGCCAGCTCGTCCGTGGTCGGGGAGGCTGAGCAGTTCTTC.

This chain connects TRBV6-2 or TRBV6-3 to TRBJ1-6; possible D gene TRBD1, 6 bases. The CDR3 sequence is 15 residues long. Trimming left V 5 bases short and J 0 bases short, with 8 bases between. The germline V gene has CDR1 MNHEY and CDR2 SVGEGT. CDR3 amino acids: CASSGQSSYNSPLHF. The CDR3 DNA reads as TGTGCCAGCAGTGGACAGAGCTCCTATAATTCACCCCTCCACTTT.

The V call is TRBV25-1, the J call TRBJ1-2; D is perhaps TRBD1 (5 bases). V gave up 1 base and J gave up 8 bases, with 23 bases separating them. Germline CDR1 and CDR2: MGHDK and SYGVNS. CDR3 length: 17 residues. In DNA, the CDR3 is TGTGCCAGCAGTGAATCGGGGGGTCAGGGAGTGATGAACGGCTACACCTTC. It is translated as CASSESGGQGVMNGYTF.

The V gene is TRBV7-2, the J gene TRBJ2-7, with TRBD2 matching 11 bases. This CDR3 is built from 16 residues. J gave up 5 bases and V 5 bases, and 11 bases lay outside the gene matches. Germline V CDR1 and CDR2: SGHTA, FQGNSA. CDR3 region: CASSPRIAGGHHEQYF. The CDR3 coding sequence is TGTGCCAGCAGCCCTCGAATAGCGGGGGGGCACCACGAGCAGTACTTC.

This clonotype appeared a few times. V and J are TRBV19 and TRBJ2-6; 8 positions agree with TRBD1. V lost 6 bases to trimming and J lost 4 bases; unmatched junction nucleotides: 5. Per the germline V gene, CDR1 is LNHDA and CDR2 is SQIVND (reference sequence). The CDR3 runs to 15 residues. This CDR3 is CASRRQGYGANVLTF. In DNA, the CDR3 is TGTGCCAGTAGACGACAGGGGTACGGGGCCAACGTCCTGACTTTC.

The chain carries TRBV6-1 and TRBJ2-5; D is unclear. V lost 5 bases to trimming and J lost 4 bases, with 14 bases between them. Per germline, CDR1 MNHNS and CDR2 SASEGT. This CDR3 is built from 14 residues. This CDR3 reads CASSLPTHRETQYF. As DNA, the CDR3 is TGTGCCAGCAGTCTTCCTACTCACCGAGAGACCCAGTACTTC.

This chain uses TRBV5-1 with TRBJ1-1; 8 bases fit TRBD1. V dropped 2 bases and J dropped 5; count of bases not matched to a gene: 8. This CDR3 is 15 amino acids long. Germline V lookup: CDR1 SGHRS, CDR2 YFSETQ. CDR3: CASSLTTDRATEAFF. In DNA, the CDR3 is TGCGCCAGCAGCTTAACTACGGACAGGGCTACTGAAGCTTTCTTT.

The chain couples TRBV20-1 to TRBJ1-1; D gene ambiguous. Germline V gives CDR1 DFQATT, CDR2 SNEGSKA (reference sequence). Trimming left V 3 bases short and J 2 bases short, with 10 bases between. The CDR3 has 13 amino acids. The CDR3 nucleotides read TGCAGTGCTAGGGTTCGACTTAACACTGAAGCTTTCTTT. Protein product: CSARVRLNTEAFF.

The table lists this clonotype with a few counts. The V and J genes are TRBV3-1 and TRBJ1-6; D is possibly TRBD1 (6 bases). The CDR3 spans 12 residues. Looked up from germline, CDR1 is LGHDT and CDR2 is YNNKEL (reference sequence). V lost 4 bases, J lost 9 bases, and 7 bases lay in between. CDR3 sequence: CASSLGGSPLHF. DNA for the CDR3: TGTGCCAGCAGCCTAGGGGGTTCACCCCTCCACTTT.

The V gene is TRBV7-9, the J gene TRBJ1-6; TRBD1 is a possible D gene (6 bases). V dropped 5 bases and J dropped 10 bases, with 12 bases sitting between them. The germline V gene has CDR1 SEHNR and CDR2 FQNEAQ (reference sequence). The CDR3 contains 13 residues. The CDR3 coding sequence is TGTGCCAGCAGCCCCAGGGGAACGTCACCCCTCCACTTT. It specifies CASSPRGTSPLHF.